The 14 T cell receptor beta chains in this list originate from one sample, sequenced in a study of blood T cell repertoires in COVID-19. Sequencing used immunoSEQ multiplex PCR; TCRdb keeps in-frame clones, though not all of them. Here the sample spans 200,000 to 250,000 clones, 80% to 85% being singletons. Sequencing was carried out using peripheral blood. These receptors all come from a woman aged 18 to 35 with acute or convalescent COVID-19.

This sequence joins TRBV20-1 and TRBJ2-7; D unresolved. This CDR3 comprises 11 residues. Trimming shortened V by 5 bases and J by 6 bases, and 11 bases separated the two germline ends. Germline values: CDR1 DFQATT, CDR2 SNEGSKA (reference sequence). This CDR3 reads CSAPVYSEQYF. CDR3 bases: TGCAGTGCTCCCGTCTACTCCGAGCAGTACTTC.

A word on this clone: A read error may produce the germline difference seen at one junction end. The chain recombines TRBV7-9 with TRBJ1-1; D is ambiguous. CDR3 length: 14 amino acids. CDR1 and CDR2 (germline): SEHNR, FQNEAQ (reference sequence). For the CDR3, the DNA is TGTGCCAGCAGCTTAGTTATCGGCCCAGGTATCGTTTCCTTT. Residues: CASSLVIGPGIVSF.

The CDR3 spells CASSSLSGSLGGELFF. CDR3 nucleotides: TGTGCCAGCAGCTCCTTAAGCGGGAGTTTGGGCGGGGAGCTGTTTTTT. This sequence joins TRBV7-6 and TRBJ2-2; 8 nucleotides match TRBD2. The CDR3 is made up of 16 amino acids. Trimming took 4 bases from V and 7 from J; bases not matched to a gene: 11. Germline values: CDR1 SGHVS, CDR2 FNYEAQ.

This sequence joins TRBV5-1 and TRBJ2-3, with a tentative D call TRBD2 (5 bases). V lost 2 bases and J lost 4, with 17 bases in between. This CDR3 has 16 amino acids. The germline CDR1 and CDR2 sequences are SGHRS and YFSETQ. Here the CDR3 reads CASSLGLRDGADTQYF. In DNA, the CDR3 is TGCGCCAGCAGCTTAGGGCTCCGGGATGGGGCAGATACGCAGTATTTT.

This rearrangement joins TRBV7-9 to TRBJ1-1; 7 bases align to TRBD1. Germline V gene lookup returns CDR1 SEHNR and CDR2 FQNEAQ (reference sequence). There are 16 residues in the CDR3. Trimming at V came to 4 bases and at J to 0 bases, leaving 8 bases not matched to a gene. DNA for the CDR3: TGTGCCAGCAGCTCCTCTTGGGACAGATTGAACACTGAAGCTTTCTTT. Translated, it gives CASSSSWDRLNTEAFF.

This clone was picked up one time. This chain connects TRBV9 to TRBJ2-5; TRBD1 aligns across 7 bases. The V segment lost 3 bases and the J segment 2 bases; nucleotides outside the gene matches: 4. The CDR3 has 14 amino acids. Germline V gene data show CDR1 as SGDLS and CDR2 as YYNGEE. CDR3 residues: CASSAGTEQETQYF. In DNA form, the CDR3 reads TGTGCCAGCAGCGCCGGGACAGAGCAAGAGACCCAGTACTTC.

This clone was counted only a few times. The chain links TRBV7-9 to TRBJ2-5; a possible D gene is TRBD1 (6 bases). V shed 5 bases and J shed 5 bases, with 12 bases lying between them. Germline CDR1 and CDR2: SEHNR and FQNEAQ (reference sequence). The CDR3 is made up of 13 amino acids. The CDR3 sequence: CASSLGQTETQYF. The CDR3 bases are TGTGCCAGCAGCCTAGGACAGACGGAGACCCAGTACTTC. Variable domain in full (rest from reference TRBV7-9 and TRBJ2-5): DTGVSQNPRHKITKRGQNVTFRCDPISEHNRLYWYRQTLGQGPEFLTYFQNEAQLEKSRLLSDRFSAERPKGSFSTLEIQRTEQGDSAMYLCASSLGQTETQYFGPGTRLLVL.

The chain combines TRBV12-3 or TRBV12-4 with TRBJ2-7; 8 bases match TRBD1. V shed 4 bases, J shed 7 bases, and the junction held 6 bases outside the gene matches. This CDR3 spans 13 amino acids. The CDR3 here is CASSSQGAGEQYF. The DNA for the CDR3 is TGTGCCAGCAGTTCCCAGGGGGCCGGGGAGCAGTACTTC.

This chain uses TRBV5-1 with TRBJ1-1; D ambiguous. V was cut by 2 bases and J by 4 bases, with 9 bases left in between. Germline lookup yields CDR1 SGHRS and CDR2 YFSETQ. This CDR3 region has 13 residues. The CDR3 coding sequence is TGCGCCAGCAGCTTCTTACAGACCACTGAAGCTTTCTTT. It specifies CASSFLQTTEAFF.

In this sample, this clone turned up once. The chain uses TRBV19 and TRBJ1-6; 7 bases agree with TRBD1. V lost 7 bases to trimming and J lost 7 bases; unmatched junction nucleotides: 7. Germline CDR1 reads LNHDA; CDR2 reads SQIVND (reference sequence). The CDR3 runs to 14 residues. DNA of the CDR3: TGTGCCAGTACTCGGACAGGACAGAATTCACCCCTCCACTTT. It encodes CASTRTGQNSPLHF.

In its sample, this clone was seen once. The rearrangement uses TRBV7-2 and TRBJ2-1; maybe TRBD2 (5 bases). Trimming stripped 0 bases from V and 0 bases from J, with 9 bases between. This CDR3 comprises 16 residues. The germline V gene has CDR1 SGHTA and CDR2 FQGNSA. The CDR3 reads CASSLAAASSYNEQFF. The CDR3 DNA reads TGTGCCAGCAGCTTAGCAGCGGCCAGCTCCTACAATGAGCAGTTCTTC.

CDR3 amino acids: CASIRAGGLNTGELFF. The CDR3 coding sequence is TGTGCCAGTATACGAGCGGGAGGGTTGAACACCGGGGAGCTGTTTTTT. The chain is built from TRBV19 and TRBJ2-2; 10 positions agree with TRBD2. The V gene's germline CDR1 is LNHDA and CDR2 SQIVND (reference sequence). The V and J ends lost 7 bases and 1 base, in that order; junction bases with no gene match: 6. There are 16 residues in the CDR3.

The rearrangement links TRBV6-5 to TRBJ2-2, with 8 bases identical to TRBD1. Germline-derived CDR1 and CDR2 are MNHEY and SVGAGI. The CDR3 spans 16 residues. Trimming took 4 bases from V and 1 from J; bases not matched to a gene: 5. DNA of the CDR3: TGTGCCAGCAGTTTTATGGGGACAGGGAACACCGGGGAGCTGTTTTTT. Residues: CASSFMGTGNTGELFF.

The rearrangement links TRBV4-3 to TRBJ1-2; a weak D match, TRBD1 (6 bases). The CDR3 covers 14 residues. The germline V gene has CDR1 LGHNA and CDR2 YSLEER. Trimming pared 1 base from V and 4 bases from J, leaving 10 bases between. CDR3 sequence: CASSQVAGAYGYTF. CDR3 DNA sequence: TGCGCCAGCAGCCAAGTTGCAGGGGCCTATGGCTACACCTTC.